Detailed here is one T cell receptor beta chain. In the same sample, other DNA sequences code for this CDR3. The data belong to a study of neoadjuvant anti-PD-1 for oral cavity cancer. Assay: immunoSEQ multiplex PCR; the TCRdb copy retains only in-frame clones and omits some. The repertoire has fewer than 90,000 clones, under 85% of them found once; the top ten carry over 2.5%. The germline V and J ends were trimmed by 3 bases and 2 bases, with 8 bases remaining between them. CDR1 ENHRY and CDR2 SYGVKD come from the germline V gene. The CDR3 sequence is 13 residues long. The sequencing used PBMCs, collected before nivolumab (anti-PD-1) treatment. The clonotype originates from a person aged 35 to 85 with oral cavity squamous cell carcinoma. The rearrangement uses TRBV10-3 and TRBJ2-7; unclear D gene. DNA of the CDR3: TGTGCCATCAGTGATGGGCGAACCTACGAGCAGTACTTC. Its protein product is CAISDGRTYEQYF.